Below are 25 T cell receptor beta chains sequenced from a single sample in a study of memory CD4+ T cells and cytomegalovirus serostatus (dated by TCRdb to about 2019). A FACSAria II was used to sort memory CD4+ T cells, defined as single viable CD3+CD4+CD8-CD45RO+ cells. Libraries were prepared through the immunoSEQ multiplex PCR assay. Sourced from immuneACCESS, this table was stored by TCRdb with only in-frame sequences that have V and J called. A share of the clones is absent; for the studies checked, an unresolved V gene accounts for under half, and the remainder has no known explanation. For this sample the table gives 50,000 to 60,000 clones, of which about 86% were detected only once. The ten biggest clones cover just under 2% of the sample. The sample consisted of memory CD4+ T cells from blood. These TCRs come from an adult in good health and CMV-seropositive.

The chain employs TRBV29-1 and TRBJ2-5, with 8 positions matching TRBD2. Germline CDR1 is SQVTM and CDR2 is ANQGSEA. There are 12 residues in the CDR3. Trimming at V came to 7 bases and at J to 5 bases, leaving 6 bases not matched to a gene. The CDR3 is CSGLAGRETQYF. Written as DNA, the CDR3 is TGCAGCGGATTAGCGGGACGGGAGACCCAGTACTTC.

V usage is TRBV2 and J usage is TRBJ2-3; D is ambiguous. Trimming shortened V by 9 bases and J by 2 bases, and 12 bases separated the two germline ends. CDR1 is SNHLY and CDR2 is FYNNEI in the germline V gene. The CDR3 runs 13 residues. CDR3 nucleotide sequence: TGTGCCAGGACGGCCCAGTTCACAGATACGCAGTATTTT. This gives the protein CARTAQFTDTQYF. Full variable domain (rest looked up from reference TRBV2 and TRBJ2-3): EPEVTQTPSHQVTQMGQEVILRCVPISNHLYFYWYRQILGQKVEFLVSFYNNEISEKSEIFDDQFSVERPDGSNFTLKIRSTKLEDSAMYFCARTAQFTDTQYFGPGTRLTVL.

The CDR3 DNA follows: TGTGCCAGCAGTGCGACAGGGGGCACTGAAGCTTTCTTT. It yields the protein CASSATGGTEAFF. The chain links TRBV7-3 to TRBJ1-1, with TRBD1 matching 9 bases. V shed 6 bases, J shed 4 bases, and the junction held 3 bases outside the gene matches. The germline V gene encodes CDR1 SGHTA and CDR2 FQGTGA. CDR3 length: 13 residues.

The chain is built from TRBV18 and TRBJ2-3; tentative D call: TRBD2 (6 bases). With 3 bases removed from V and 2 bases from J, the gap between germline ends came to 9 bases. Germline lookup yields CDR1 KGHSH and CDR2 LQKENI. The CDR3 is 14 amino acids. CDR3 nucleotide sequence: TGTGCCAGCTCACCCGGGACTGACACAGATACGCAGTATTTT. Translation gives CASSPGTDTDTQYF.

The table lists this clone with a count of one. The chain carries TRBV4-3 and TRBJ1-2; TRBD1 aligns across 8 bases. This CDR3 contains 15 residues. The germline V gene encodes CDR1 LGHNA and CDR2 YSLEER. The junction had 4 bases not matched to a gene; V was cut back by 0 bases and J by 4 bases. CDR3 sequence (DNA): TGCGCCAGCAGCCAAGAAACAGGGGGAGTCTATGGCTACACCTTC. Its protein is CASSQETGGVYGYTF.

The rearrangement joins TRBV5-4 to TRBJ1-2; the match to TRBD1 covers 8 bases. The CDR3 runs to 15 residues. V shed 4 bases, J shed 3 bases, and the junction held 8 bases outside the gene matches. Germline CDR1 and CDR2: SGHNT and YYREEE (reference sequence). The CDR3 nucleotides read TGTGCCAGCAGCCCCGCAGGGGGCGCGGACTATGGCTACACCTTC. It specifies CASSPAGGADYGYTF.

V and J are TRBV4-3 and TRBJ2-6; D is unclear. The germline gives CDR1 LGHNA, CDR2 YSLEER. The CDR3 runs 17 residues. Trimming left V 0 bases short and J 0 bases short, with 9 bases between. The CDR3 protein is CASSQERAVSGANVLTF. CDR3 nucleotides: TGCGCCAGCAGCCAAGAAAGGGCGGTCTCTGGGGCCAACGTCCTGACTTTC.

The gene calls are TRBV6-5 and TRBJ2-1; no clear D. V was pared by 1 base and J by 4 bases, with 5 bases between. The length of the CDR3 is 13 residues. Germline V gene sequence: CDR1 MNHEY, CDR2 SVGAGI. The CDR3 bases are TGTGCCAGCAGTTACTTGGATTACAATGAGCAGTTCTTC. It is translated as CASSYLDYNEQFF.

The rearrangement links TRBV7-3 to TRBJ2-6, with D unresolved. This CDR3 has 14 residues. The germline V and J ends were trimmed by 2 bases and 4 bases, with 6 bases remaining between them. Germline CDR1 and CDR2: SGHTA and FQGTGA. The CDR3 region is CASSLDPGANVLTF. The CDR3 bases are TGTGCCAGCAGCTTAGATCCGGGGGCCAACGTCCTGACTTTC.

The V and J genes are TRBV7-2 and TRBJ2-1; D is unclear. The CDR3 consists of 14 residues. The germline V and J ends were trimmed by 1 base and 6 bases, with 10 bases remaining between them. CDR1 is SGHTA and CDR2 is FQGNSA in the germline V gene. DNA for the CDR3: TGTGCCAGCAGCTTAGTCCGAAGGTCCAATGAGCAGTTCTTC. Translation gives CASSLVRRSNEQFF.

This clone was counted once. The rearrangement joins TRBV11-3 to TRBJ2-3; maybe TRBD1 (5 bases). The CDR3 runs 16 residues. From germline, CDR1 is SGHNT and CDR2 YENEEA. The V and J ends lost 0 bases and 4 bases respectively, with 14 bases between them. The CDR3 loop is CASSLDPVGLADTQYF. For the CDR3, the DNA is TGTGCCAGCAGCTTAGATCCCGTGGGGCTAGCAGATACGCAGTATTTT.

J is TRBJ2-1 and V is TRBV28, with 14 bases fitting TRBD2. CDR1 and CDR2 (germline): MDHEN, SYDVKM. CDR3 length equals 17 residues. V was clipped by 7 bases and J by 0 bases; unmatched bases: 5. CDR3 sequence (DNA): TGTGCCAGCAACAGAGGGACTAGCGGGAGCTCCTACAATGAGCAGTTCTTC. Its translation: CASNRGTSGSSYNEQFF.

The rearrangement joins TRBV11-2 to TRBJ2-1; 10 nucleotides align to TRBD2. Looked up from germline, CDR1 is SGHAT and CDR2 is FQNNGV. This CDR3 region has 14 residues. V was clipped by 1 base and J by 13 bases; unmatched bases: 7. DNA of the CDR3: TGTGCCAGCAGCTTAGGCCGCAGCGGGAGGGCACAGTTCTTC. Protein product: CASSLGRSGRAQFF.

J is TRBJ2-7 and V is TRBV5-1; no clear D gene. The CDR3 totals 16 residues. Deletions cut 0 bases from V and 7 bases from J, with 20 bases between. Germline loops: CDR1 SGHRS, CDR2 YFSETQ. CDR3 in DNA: TGCGCCAGCAGCTTGGACCTACGGAGCCCTGTAAAGGAGCAGTACTTC. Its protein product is CASSLDLRSPVKEQYF.

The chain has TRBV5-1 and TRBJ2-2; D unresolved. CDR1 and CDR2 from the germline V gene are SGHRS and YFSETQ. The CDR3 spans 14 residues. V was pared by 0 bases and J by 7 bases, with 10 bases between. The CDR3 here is CASSLGGSGGELFF. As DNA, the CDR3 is TGCGCCAGCAGCTTGGGAGGTAGTGGCGGGGAGCTGTTTTTT.

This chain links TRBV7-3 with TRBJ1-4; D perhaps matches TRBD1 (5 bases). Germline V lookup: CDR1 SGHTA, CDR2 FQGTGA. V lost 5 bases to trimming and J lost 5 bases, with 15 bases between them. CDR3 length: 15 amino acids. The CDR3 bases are TGTGCCAGCAGCCCATCCGGGACGTTGAATGAAAAACTGTTTTTT. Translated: CASSPSGTLNEKLFF.

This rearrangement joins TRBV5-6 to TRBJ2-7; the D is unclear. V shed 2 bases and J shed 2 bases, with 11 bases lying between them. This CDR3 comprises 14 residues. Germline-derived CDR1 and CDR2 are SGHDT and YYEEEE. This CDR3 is CASSFYEPPYEQYF. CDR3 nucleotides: TGTGCCAGCAGCTTTTACGAACCGCCCTACGAGCAGTACTTC.

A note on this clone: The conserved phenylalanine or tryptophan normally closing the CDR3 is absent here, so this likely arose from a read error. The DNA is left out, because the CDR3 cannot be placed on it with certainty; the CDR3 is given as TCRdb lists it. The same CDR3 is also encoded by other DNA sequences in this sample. CDR3 sequence reads: CASSRLPGVLLL. The chain recombines TRBV28 with TRBJ2-7; no DNA check was done on the table's D call, TRBD1. The CDR3 is 12 residues long, ends included. CDR1 is MDHEN, CDR2 SYDVKM, per germline.

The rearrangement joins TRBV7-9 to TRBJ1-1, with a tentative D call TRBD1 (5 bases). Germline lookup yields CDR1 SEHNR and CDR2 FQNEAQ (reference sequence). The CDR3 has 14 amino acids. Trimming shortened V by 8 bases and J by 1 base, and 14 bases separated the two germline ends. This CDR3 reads CASSTEGPNTEAFF. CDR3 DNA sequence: TGTGCCAGCTCAACGGAGGGACCGAACACTGAAGCTTTCTTT.

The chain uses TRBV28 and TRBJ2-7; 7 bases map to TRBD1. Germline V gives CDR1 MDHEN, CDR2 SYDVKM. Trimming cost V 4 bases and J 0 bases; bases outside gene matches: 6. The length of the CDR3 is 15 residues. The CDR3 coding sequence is TGTGCCAGCAGTTCGCTGACAGGGAGCTCCTACGAGCAGTACTTC. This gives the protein CASSSLTGSSYEQYF.

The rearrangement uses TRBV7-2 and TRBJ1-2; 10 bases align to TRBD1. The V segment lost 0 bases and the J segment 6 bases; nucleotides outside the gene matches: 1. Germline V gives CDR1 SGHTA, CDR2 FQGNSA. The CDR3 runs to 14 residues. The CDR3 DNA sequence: TGTGCCAGCAGCTTAGCGACAGGGGGCGATGGCTACACCTTC. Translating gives CASSLATGGDGYTF.

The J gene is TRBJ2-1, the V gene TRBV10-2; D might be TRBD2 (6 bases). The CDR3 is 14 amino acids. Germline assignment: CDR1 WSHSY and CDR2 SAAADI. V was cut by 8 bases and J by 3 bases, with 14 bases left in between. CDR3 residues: CASRMAGNYNEQFF. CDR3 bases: TGCGCCAGCCGTATGGCGGGGAACTACAATGAGCAGTTCTTC.

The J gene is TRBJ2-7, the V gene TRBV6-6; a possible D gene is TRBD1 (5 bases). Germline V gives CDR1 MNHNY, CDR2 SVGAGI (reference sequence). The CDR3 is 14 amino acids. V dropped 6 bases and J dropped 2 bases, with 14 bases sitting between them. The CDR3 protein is CASRPSGSTYEQYF. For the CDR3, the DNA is TGTGCCAGCAGGCCTTCAGGGTCCACCTACGAGCAGTACTTC.

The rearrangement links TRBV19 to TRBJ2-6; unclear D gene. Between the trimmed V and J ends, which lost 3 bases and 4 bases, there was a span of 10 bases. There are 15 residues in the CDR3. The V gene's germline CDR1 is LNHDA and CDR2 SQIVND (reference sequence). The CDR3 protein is CASSIENGGANVLTF. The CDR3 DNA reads TGTGCCAGTAGTATCGAAAATGGGGGGGCCAACGTCCTGACTTTC.

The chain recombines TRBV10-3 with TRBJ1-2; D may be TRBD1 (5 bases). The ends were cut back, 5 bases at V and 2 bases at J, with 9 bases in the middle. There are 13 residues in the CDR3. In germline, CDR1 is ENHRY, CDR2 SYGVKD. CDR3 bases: TGTGCCATCAGTTTTGACAGCAACTATGGCTACACCTTC. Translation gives CAISFDSNYGYTF.